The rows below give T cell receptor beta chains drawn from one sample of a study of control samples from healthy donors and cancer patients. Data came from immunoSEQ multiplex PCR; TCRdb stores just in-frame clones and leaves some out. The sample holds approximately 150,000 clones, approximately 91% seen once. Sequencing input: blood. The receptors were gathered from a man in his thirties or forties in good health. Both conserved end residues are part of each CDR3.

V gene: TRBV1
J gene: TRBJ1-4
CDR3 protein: CTSSQRTGETNEKLFF

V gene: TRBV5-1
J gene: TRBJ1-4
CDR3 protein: CASSLEGPGPTNEKLFF

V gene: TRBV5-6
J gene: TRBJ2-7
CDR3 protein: CASSPTPGQGDEQYF

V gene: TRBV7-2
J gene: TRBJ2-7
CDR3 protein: CASSLVGYEQYF

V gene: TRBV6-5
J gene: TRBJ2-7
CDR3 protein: CASSYDSSYEQYF

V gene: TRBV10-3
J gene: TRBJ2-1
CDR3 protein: CAISEIHTGGGYNEQFF

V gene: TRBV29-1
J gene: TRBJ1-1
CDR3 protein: CSVEKGPGAFF

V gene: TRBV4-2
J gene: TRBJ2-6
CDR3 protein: CASSQPGEWAGANVLTF

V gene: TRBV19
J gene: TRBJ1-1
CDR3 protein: CASRPGQGLWNTEAFF

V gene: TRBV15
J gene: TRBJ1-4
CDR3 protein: CATSARDAVNEKLFF